Listed below are T cell receptor beta chains from one sample, sequenced in a study of vaccination and CD4 T cells after COVID-19. No antigen has been assigned to these receptors. TCRdb itself ran the PCR reads through MiXCR, one entry per CDR3 protein. The top ten hold approximately 10% of the sample, which has about 6,800 distinct CDR3 sequences, roughly 31% seen once. The sample taken for sequencing was CD4+ T cells from blood, cultured in vitro. The receptors shown here come from a human donor in good health. Both conserved end residues are part of each CDR3. D genes are given only for firm matches. Size values are once, few and many counts, or a class for expanded clones, and some rows have none.

cdr3_aa: CASSLASGSPTEQYF
cdr3_nt: TGTGCCAGCAGCTTGGCTAGCGGCAGCCCGACCGAGCAGTACTTC
v_call: TRBV7-9
clone_size: few
j_call: TRBJ2-7
d_call: TRBD2

cdr3_aa: CATSDLGTQYF
cdr3_nt: TGTGCCACCAGTGACCTAGGTACGCAGTATTTT
v_call: TRBV24-1
clone_size: NA
j_call: TRBJ2-3
d_call: NA

cdr3_aa: CASSDLSTVNGGETQYF
cdr3_nt: TGTGCCAGCAGTGACCTCTCGACAGTCAATGGAGGAGAGACCCAGTACTTC
v_call: TRBV25-1
clone_size: NA
j_call: TRBJ2-5
d_call: NA

cdr3_aa: CASSPAAQGVTETQYF
cdr3_nt: TGTGCCAGCAGCCCCGCCGCACAGGGGGTCACCGAGACCCAGTACTTC
v_call: TRBV7-2
clone_size: NA
j_call: TRBJ2-5
d_call: TRBD1

cdr3_aa: CASNHPGQGGQPQHF
cdr3_nt: TGTGCCAGCAACCATCCCGGACAGGGAGGACAGCCCCAGCATTTT
v_call: TRBV6-1
clone_size: NA
j_call: TRBJ1-5
d_call: TRBD1

cdr3_aa: CASSQSGVHEQYF
cdr3_nt: TGTGCCAGCAGTCAGTCGGGAGTCCACGAGCAGTACTTC
v_call: TRBV28
clone_size: NA
j_call: TRBJ2-7
d_call: NA

cdr3_aa: CASSQGGTQYF
cdr3_nt: TGTGCCAGCAGTCAAGGGGGGACCCAGTACTTC
v_call: TRBV6-4
clone_size: few
j_call: TRBJ2-5
d_call: NA

cdr3_aa: CASSLSLDYEQYF
cdr3_nt: TGTGCCAGCAGCTTAAGCCTGGACTACGAGCAGTACTTC
v_call: TRBV7-9
clone_size: few
j_call: TRBJ2-7
d_call: NA

cdr3_aa: CSAREGGGLAYGYTF
cdr3_nt: TGCAGTGCTAGAGAGGGAGGGGGCCTAGCCTATGGCTACACCTTC
v_call: TRBV20-1
clone_size: medium-sized
j_call: TRBJ1-2
d_call: TRBD1

cdr3_aa: CATSDVTGLNEQFF
cdr3_nt: TGTGCCACCAGTGACGTAACAGGGTTAAATGAGCAGTTCTTC
v_call: TRBV24-1
clone_size: NA
j_call: TRBJ2-1
d_call: NA

cdr3_aa: CSAVGGETTQETQYF
cdr3_nt: TGCAGTGCGGTTGGCGGTGAAACGACCCAAGAGACCCAGTACTTC
v_call: TRBV20-1
clone_size: few
j_call: TRBJ2-5
d_call: NA

cdr3_aa: CASSRQGNYGYTF
cdr3_nt: TGTGCCAGCAGCCGACAGGGTAACTATGGCTACACCTTC
v_call: TRBV6-4
clone_size: NA
j_call: TRBJ1-2
d_call: TRBD1

cdr3_aa: CATRQKDKETQYF
cdr3_nt: TGTGCCACCAGACAGAAGGACAAGGAGACCCAGTACTTC
v_call: TRBV30
clone_size: NA
j_call: TRBJ2-5
d_call: NA

cdr3_aa: CATSDWGTGPQGANVLTF
cdr3_nt: TGTGCCACCAGTGATTGGGGGACAGGACCCCAGGGGGCCAACGTCCTGACTTTC
v_call: TRBV24-1
clone_size: once
j_call: TRBJ2-6
d_call: TRBD1

cdr3_aa: CSARRTEAFF
cdr3_nt: TGCAGTGCTAGACGGACTGAAGCTTTCTTT
v_call: TRBV20-1
clone_size: medium-sized
j_call: TRBJ1-1
d_call: NA

cdr3_aa: CAWSVMWGRGYTF
cdr3_nt: TGTGCCTGGAGTGTAATGTGGGGCAGGGGCTACACCTTC
v_call: TRBV30
clone_size: NA
j_call: TRBJ1-2
d_call: NA